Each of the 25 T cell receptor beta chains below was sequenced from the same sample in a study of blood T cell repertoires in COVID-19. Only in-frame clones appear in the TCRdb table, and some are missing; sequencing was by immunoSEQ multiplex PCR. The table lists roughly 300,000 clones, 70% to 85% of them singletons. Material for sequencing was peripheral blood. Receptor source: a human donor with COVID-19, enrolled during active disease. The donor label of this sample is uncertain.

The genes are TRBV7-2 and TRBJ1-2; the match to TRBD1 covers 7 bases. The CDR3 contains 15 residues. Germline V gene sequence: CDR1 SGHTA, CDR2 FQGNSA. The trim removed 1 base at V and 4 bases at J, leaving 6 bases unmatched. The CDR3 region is CASSLGPDRLYGYTF. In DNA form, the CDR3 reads TGTGCCAGCAGCTTAGGACCGGACAGGCTCTATGGCTACACCTTC.

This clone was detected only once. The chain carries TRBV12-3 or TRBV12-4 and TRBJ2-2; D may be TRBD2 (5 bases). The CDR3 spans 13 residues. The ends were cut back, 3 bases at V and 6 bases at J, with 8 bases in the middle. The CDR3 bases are TGTGCCAGCAGTTTCGCTAGCCCCGGGGAGCTGTTTTTT. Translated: CASSFASPGELFF.

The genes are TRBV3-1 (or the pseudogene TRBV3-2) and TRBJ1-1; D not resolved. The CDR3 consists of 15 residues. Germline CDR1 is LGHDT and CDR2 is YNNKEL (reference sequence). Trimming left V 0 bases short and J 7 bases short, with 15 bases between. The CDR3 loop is CASSQDRVVTGEAFF. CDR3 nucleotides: TGTGCCAGCAGCCAAGATCGGGTTGTGACCGGTGAAGCTTTCTTT.

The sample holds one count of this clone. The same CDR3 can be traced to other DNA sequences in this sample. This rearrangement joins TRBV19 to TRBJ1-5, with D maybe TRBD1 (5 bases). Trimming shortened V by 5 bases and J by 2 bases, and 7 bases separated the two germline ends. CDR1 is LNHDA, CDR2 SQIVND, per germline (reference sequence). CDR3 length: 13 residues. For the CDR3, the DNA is TGTGCCAGTAGTGGGGGGGGCAATCAGCCCCAGCATTTT. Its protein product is CASSGGGNQPQHF.

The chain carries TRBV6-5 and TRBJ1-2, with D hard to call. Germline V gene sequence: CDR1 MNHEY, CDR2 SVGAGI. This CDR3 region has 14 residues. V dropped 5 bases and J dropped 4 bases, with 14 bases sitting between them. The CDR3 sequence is CASSPERFGYGYTF. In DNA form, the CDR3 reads TGTGCCAGCAGTCCAGAGCGCTTCGGCTATGGCTACACCTTC.

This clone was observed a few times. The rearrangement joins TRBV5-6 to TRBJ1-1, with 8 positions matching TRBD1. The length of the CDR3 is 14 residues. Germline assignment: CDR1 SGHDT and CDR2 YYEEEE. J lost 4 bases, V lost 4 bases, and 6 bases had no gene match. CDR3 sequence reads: CASSVNRGFTEAFF. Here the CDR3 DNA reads TGTGCCAGCAGCGTAAACAGGGGGTTCACTGAAGCTTTCTTT.

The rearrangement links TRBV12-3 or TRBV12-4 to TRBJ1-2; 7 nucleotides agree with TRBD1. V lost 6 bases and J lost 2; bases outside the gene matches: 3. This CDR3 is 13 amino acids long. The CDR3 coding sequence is TGTGCCAGCAGCCCGGGACAGAACTATGGCTACACCTTC. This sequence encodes CASSPGQNYGYTF.

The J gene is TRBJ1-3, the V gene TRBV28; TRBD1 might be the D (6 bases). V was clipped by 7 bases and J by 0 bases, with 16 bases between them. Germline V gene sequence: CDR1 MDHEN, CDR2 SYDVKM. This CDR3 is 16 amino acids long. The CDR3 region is CASNHGQPSSGNTIYF. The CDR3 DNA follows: TGTGCCAGCAACCATGGACAGCCGTCCTCTGGAAACACCATATATTTT.

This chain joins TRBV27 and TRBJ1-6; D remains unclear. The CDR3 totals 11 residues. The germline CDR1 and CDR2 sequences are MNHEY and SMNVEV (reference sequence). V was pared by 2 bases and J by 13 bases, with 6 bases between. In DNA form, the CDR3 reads TGTGCCAGCAGTTTACTCGGGCCCCTCCACTTT. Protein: CASSLLGPLHF.

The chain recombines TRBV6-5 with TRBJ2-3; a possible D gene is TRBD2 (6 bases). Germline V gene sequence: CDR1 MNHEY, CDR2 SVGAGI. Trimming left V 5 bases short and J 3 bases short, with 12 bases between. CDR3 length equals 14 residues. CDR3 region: CASSIAEGTDTQYF. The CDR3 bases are TGTGCCAGCAGTATAGCGGAGGGGACAGATACGCAGTATTTT.

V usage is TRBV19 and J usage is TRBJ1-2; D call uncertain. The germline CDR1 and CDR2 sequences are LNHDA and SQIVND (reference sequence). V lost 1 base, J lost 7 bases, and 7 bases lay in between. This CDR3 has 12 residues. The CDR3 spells CASSIVGGGYTF. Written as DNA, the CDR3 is TGTGCCAGTAGTATAGTCGGCGGTGGCTACACCTTC.

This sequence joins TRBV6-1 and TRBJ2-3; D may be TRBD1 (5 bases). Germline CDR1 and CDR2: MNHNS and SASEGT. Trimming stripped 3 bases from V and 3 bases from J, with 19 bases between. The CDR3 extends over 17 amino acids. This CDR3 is CASSETLKGQLTDTQYF. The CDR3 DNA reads TGTGCCAGCAGTGAGACCCTAAAGGGGCAGTTAACAGATACGCAGTATTTT.

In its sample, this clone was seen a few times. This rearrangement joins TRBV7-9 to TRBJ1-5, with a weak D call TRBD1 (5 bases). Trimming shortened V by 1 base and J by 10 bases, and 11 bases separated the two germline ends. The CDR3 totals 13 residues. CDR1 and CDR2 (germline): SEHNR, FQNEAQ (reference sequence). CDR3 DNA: TGTGCCAGCAGCTTAGAGTGGGGGGGTCCCCAGCATTTT. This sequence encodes CASSLEWGGPQHF.

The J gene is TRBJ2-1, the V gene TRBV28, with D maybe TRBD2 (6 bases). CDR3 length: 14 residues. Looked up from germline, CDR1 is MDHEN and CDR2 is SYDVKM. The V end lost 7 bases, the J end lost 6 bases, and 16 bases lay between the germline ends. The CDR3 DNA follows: TGTGCCAGCACGGGACGTAGCGGATTCAATGAGCAGTTCTTC. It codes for CASTGRSGFNEQFF.

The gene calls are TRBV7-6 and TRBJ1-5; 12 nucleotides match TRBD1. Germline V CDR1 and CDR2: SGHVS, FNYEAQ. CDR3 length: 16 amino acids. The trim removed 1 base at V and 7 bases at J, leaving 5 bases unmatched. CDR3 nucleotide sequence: TGTGCCAGCAGCTTAGGGGACAGGGGGCTGGGGCAGCCCCAGCATTTT. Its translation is CASSLGDRGLGQPQHF.

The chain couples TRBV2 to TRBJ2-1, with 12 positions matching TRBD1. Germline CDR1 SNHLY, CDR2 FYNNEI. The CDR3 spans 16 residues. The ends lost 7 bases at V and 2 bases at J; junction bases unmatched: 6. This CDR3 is CASIPGTGGAYNEQFF. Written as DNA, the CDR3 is TGTGCCAGCATCCCCGGGACAGGGGGCGCCTACAATGAGCAGTTCTTC.

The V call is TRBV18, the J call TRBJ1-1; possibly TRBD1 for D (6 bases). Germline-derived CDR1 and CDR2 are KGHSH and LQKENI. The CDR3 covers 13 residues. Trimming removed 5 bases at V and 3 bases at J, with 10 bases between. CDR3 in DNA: TGTGCCAGCTCATCGACAGGATACACTGAAGCTTTCTTT. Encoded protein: CASSSTGYTEAFF.

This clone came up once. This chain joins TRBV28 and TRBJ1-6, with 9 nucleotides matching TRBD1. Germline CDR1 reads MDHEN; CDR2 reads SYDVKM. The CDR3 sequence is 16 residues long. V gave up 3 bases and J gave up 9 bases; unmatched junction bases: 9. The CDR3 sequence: CASSFLRGTGPSPLHF. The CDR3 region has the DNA TGTGCCAGCAGTTTTCTTCGAGGGACAGGGCCTTCACCCCTCCACTTT.

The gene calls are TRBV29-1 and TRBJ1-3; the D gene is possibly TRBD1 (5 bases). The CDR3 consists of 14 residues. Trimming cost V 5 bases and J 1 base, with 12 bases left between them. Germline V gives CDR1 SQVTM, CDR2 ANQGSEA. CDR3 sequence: CSVMAGRSGNTIYF. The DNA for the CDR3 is TGCAGCGTTATGGCAGGGAGGTCTGGAAACACCATATATTTT.

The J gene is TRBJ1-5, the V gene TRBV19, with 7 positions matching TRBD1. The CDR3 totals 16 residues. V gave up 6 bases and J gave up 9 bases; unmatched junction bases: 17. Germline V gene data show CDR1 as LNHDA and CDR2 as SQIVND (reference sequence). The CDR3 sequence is CASREGDRDGIWPQHF. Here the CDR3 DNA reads TGTGCCAGTAGGGAAGGTGACAGGGATGGTATCTGGCCCCAGCATTTT.

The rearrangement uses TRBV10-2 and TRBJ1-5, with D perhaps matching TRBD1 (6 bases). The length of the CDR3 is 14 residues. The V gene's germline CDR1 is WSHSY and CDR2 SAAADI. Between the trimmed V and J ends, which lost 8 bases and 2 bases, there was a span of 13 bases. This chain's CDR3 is CASRVGGGNQPQHF. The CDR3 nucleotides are TGCGCCAGCCGGGTAGGGGGGGGCAATCAGCCCCAGCATTTT.

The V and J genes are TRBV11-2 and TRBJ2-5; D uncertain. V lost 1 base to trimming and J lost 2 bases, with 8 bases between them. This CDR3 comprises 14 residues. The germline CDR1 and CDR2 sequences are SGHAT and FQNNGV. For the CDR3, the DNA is TGTGCCAGCAGCTTAGGGGCAACACAAGAGACCCAGTACTTC. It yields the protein CASSLGATQETQYF. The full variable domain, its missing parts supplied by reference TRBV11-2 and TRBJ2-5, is EAGVAQSPRYKIIEKRQSVAFWCNPISGHATLYWYQQILGQGPKLLIQFQNNGVVDDSQLPKDRFSAERLKGVDSTLKIQPAKLEDSAVYLCASSLGATQETQYFGPGTRLLVL.

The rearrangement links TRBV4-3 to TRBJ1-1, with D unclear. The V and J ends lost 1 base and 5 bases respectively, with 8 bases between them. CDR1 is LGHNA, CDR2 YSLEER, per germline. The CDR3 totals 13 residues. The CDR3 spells CASSQVGNTEAFF. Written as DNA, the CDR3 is TGCGCCAGCAGCCAAGTCGGGAATACTGAAGCTTTCTTT.

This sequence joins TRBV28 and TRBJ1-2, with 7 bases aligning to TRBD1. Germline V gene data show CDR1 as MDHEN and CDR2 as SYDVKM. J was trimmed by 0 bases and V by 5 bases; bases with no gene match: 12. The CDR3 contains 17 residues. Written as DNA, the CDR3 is TGTGCCAGCAGTATCGGACAGGACCTCGCTACTAACTATGGCTACACCTTC. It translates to CASSIGQDLATNYGYTF.

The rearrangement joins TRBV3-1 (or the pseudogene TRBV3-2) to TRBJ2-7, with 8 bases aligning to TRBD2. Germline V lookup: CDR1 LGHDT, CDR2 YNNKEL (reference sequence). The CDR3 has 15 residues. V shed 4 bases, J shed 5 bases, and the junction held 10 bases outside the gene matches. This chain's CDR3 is CASSRPGLVGHEQYF. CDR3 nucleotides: TGTGCCAGCAGCCGCCCGGGACTAGTTGGCCACGAGCAGTACTTC.